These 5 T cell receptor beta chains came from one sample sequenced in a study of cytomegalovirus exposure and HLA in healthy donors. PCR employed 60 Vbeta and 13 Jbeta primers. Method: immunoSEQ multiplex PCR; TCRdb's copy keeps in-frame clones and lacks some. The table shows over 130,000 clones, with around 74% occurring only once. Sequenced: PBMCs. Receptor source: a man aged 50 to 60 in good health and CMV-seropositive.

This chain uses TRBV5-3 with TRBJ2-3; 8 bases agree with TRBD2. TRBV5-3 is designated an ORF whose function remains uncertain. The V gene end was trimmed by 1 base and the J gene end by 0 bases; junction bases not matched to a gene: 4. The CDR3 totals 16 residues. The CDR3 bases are TGTGCCAGAAGCTTGAAACCTAGCGGGAGCACAGATACGCAGTATTTT. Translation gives CARSLKPSGSTDTQYF.

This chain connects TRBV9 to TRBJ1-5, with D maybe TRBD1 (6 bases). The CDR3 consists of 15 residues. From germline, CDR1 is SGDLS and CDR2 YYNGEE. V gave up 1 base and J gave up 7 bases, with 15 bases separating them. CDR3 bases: TGTGCCAGCAGCGTATCCCAGGGGAGAGACCAGCCCCAGCATTTT. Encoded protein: CASSVSQGRDQPQHF.

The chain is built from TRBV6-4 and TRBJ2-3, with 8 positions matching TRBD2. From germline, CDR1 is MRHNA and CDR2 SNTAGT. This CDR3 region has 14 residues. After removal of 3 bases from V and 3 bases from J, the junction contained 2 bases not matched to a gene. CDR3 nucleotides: TGTGCCAGCAGTGATAGCGGGAATACAGATACGCAGTATTTT. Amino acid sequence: CASSDSGNTDTQYF.

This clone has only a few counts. The CDR3 region has the DNA TGCGCCAGCCGCCCCGACGGAGTAGCGGGGTCCAAAAAGCAGTACTTC. Protein: CASRPDGVAGSKKQYF. The chain recombines TRBV5-1 with TRBJ2-7; 8 bases map to TRBD2. CDR3 length equals 16 residues. With V trimmed by 7 bases and J by 8 bases, 20 bases remained unmatched. The germline V gene has CDR1 SGHRS and CDR2 YFSETQ.

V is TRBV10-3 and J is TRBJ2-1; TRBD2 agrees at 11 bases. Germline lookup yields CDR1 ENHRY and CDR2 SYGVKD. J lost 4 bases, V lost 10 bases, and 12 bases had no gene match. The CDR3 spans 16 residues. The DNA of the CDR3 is TGTGCCACCGCTAGCGGGAGGCCCCTTCCTTACAATGAGCAGTTCTTC. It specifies CATASGRPLPYNEQFF.